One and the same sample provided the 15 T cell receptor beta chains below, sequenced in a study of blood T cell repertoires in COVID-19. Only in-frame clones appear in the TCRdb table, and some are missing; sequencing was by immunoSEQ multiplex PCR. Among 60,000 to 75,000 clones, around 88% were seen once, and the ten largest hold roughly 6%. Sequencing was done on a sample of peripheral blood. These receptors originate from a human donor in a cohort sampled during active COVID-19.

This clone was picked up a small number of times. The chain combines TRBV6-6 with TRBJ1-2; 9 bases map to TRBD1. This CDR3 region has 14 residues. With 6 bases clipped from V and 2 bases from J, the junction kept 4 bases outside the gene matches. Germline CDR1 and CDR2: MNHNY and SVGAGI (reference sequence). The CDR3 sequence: CASRPGQGNYGYTF. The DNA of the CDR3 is TGTGCCAGCAGACCCGGACAGGGGAACTATGGCTACACCTTC.

The CDR3 nucleotides read TGTGCCAGCAGCCAAGATATGAACGGAGTGGGACTCACAGATACGCAGTATTTT. It codes for CASSQDMNGVGLTDTQYF. V is TRBV3-1 (or the pseudogene TRBV3-2) and J is TRBJ2-3, with a weak D call TRBD2 (6 bases). The CDR3 totals 18 residues. Germline CDR1 reads LGHDT; CDR2 reads YNNKEL (reference sequence). V was cut by 0 bases and J by 2 bases, with 18 bases left in between.

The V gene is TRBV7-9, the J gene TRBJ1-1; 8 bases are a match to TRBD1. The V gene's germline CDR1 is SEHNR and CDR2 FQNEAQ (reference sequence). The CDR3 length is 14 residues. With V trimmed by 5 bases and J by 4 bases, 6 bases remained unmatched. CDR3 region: CASSHSGQATEAFF. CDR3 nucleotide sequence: TGTGCCAGCAGCCACTCGGGACAGGCCACTGAAGCTTTCTTT.

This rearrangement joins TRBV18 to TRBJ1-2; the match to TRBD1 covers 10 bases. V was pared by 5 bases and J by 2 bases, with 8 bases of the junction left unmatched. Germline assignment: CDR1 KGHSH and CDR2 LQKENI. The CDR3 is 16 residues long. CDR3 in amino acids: CASSSTGTGENYGYTF. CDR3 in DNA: TGTGCCAGCTCATCTACCGGGACAGGGGAAAACTATGGCTACACCTTC.

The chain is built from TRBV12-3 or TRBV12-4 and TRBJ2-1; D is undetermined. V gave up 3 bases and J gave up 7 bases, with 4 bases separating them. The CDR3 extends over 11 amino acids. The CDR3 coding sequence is TGTGCCAGCAGTTTCCTTAATGAGCAGTTCTTC. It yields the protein CASSFLNEQFF.

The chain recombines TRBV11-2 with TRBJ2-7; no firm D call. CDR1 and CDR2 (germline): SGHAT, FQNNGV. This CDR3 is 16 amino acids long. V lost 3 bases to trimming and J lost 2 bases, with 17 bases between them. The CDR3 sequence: CASSLAGLSAAYEQYF. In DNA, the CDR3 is TGTGCCAGCAGCTTGGCTGGCTTGAGCGCTGCCTACGAGCAGTACTTC.

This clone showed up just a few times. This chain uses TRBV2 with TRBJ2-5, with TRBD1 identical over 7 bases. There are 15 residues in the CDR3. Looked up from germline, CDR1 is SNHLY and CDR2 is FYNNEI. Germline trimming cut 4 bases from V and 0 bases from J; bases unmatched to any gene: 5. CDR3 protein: CASSGETGYQETQYF. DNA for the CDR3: TGTGCCAGCAGTGGTGAGACAGGGTACCAAGAGACCCAGTACTTC.

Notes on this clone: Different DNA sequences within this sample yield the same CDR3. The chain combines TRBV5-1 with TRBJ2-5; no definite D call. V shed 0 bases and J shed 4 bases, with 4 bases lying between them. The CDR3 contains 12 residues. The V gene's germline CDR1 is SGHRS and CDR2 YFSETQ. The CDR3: CASSLEAETQYF. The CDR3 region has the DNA TGCGCCAGCAGCTTGGAAGCAGAGACCCAGTACTTC.

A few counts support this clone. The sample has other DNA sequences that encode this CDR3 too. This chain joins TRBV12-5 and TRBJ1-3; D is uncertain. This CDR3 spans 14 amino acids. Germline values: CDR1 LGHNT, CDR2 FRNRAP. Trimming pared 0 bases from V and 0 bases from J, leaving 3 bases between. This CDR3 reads CASGLVSSGNTIYF. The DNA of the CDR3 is TGTGCTAGTGGTTTGGTGAGCTCTGGAAACACCATATATTTT.

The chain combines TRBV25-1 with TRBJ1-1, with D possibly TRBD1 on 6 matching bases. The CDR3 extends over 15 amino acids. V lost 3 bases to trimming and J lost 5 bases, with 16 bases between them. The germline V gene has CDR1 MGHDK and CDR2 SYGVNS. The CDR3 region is CASSDPKQGKTEAFF. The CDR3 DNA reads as TGTGCCAGCAGTGATCCCAAACAGGGAAAGACTGAAGCTTTCTTT.

DNA of the CDR3: TGCGCCAGCAGCTTGCTTCCGGAGAACGAGCAGTTCTTC. It specifies CASSLLPENEQFF. The chain joins TRBV5-1 to TRBJ2-1; D not certain. V was shortened by 1 base and J by 10 bases, with 12 bases between the two germline ends. The CDR3 has 13 residues. CDR1 and CDR2 from the germline V gene are SGHRS and YFSETQ.

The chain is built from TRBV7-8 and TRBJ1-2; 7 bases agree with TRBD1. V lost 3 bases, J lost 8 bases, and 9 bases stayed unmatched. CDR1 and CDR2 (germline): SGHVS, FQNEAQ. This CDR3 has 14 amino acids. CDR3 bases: TGTGCCAGCAGCTTTTCTGAGGGGGCAGGGGGCTACACCTTC. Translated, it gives CASSFSEGAGGYTF.

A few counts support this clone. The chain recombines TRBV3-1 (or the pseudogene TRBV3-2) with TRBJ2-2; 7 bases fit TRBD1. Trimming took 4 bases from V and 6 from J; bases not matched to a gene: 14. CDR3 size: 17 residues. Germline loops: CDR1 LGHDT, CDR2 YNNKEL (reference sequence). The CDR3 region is CASSRRTGPSRAGELFF. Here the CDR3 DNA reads TGTGCCAGCAGCCGTCGGACAGGCCCGTCACGGGCCGGGGAGCTGTTTTTT.

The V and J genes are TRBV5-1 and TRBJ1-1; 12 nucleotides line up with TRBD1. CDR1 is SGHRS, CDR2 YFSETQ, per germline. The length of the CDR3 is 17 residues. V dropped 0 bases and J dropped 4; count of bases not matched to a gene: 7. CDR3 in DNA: TGCGCCAGCAGCTTGGGAGGGACAGGGGGCGAAAGCACTGAAGCTTTCTTT. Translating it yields CASSLGGTGGESTEAFF.

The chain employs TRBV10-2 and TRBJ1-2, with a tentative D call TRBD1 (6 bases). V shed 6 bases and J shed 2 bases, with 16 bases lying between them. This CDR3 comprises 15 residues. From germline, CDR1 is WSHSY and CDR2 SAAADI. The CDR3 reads CASSPRGGRNYGYTF. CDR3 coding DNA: TGCGCCAGCAGCCCTAGGGGGGGCCGAAACTATGGCTACACCTTC.